The clone carrying this TCR beta chain has only one observation. The entry originates in a study of Ad26.COV2.S vaccination and SARS-CoV-2 variants. Sequenced by immunoSEQ multiplex PCR; TCRdb stores in-frame clones only, minus some. Altogether about 350,000 clones are present, approximately 90% being singletons, with the ten largest covering 3.5% to 4.5%. Germline CDR1 reads MNHEY; CDR2 reads SVGAGI. This CDR3 spans 13 amino acids. Between the trimmed V and J ends, which lost 5 bases and 8 bases, there was a span of 15 bases. The sequencing here drew on peripheral blood, taken after recovery from COVID-19. The chain has TRBV6-5 and TRBJ1-2, with D unclear. This receptor was identified in a human donor who had recovered from COVID-19. CDR3 sequence reads: CASSPWRMGGYTF. CDR3 bases: TGTGCCAGCAGTCCCTGGCGGATGGGGGGCTACACCTTC.